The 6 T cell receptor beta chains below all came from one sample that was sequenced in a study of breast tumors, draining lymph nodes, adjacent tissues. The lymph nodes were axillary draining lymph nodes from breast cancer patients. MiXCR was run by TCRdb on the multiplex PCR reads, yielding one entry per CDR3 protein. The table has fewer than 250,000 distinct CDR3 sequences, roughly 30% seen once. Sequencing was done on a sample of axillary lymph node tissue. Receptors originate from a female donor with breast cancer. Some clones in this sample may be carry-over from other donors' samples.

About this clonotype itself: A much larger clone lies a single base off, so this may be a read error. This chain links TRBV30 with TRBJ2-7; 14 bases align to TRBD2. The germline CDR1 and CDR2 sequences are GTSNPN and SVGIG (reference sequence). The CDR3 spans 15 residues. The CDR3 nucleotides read TGTGCCTGGATCCACGGGACTAGCGGGAGCTACGGGCAGTACTTC. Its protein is CAWIHGTSGSYGQYF.

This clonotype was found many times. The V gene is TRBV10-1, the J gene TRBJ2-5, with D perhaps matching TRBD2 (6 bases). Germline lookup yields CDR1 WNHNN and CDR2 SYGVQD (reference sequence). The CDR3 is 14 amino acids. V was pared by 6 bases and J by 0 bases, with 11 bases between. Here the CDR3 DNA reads TGCGCCAGCAGGGGGACTTCGTACCAAGAGACCCAGTACTTC. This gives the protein CASRGTSYQETQYF.

CDR3 sequence reads: CASTGTSGSLYF. The CDR3, as DNA: TGTGCCAGCACTGGGACTAGCGGGAGTCTCTATTTT. The chain recombines TRBV2 with TRBJ2-3; 14 bases fit TRBD2. CDR1 is SNHLY, CDR2 FYNNEI, per germline. The CDR3 loop spans 12 amino acids. V shed 7 bases and J 15 bases; nucleotides not matched to a gene: 6.

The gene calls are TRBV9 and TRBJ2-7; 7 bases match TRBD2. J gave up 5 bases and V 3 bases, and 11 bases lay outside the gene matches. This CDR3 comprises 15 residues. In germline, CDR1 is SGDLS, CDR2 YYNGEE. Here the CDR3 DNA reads TGTGCCAGCAGCGCCGGGACTATCGGGGGGAACGAGCAGTACTTC. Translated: CASSAGTIGGNEQYF.

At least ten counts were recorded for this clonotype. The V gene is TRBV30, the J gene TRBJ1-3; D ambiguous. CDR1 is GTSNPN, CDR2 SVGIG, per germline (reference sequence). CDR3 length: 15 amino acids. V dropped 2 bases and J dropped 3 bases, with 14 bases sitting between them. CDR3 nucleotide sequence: TGTGCCTGGAGTACTACCCCTATAGGTGGAAACACCATATATTTT. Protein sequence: CAWSTTPIGGNTIYF.

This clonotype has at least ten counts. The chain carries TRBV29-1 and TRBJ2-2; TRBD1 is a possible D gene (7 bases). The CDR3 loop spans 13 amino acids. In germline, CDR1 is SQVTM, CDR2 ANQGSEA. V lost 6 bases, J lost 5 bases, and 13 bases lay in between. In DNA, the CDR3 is TGCAGCGTCGCGGGACAGATTACCGGGGAGCTGTTTTTT. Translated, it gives CSVAGQITGELFF.